These T cell receptor beta chains were read from a single sample in a study of spatial heterogeneity in lung cancer. TCRdb reanalysed the 5' RACE reads using MiXCR and keeps one entry per CDR3 protein. Of more than 80,000 distinct CDR3 sequences listed, about an eighth are singletons. This material consisted of PBMCs, taken at surgery. The source is a male donor with early-stage non-small cell lung cancer. CDR3s include the opening cysteine and the closing phenylalanine or tryptophan. Fields, in order: clone size, CDR3 length, V gene, J gene, CDR3 protein. Only some rows state a clone size, as once, few, many or a class for expanded clones.

size: -; length: 17; V: TRBV7-9; J: TRBJ1-4; CDR3: CASSRTLGQGGDEKLFF
size: -; length: 17; V: TRBV7-2; J: TRBJ2-5; CDR3: CASSLGTAGSGQETQYF
size: -; length: 15; V: TRBV28; J: TRBJ2-1; CDR3: CASSQGSFDRNEQFF
size: few; length: 15; V: TRBV4-2; J: TRBJ1-5; CDR3: CASSQSGHSNQPQHF
size: many; length: 14; V: TRBV12-3/TRBV12-4; J: TRBJ1-2; CDR3: CASRLSAAVYGYTF
size: -; length: 16; V: TRBV4-3; J: TRBJ2-7; CDR3: CASSQDIGGGPREQYF
size: once; length: 14; V: TRBV29-1; J: TRBJ2-3; CDR3: CSVDGRGHTDTQYF
size: few; length: 15; V: TRBV29-1; J: TRBJ2-5; CDR3: CSVHSTGRAEETQYF
size: -; length: 15; V: TRBV6-5; J: TRBJ1-5; CDR3: CASSYSTGARQPQHF
size: -; length: 14; V: TRBV5-1; J: TRBJ2-7; CDR3: CASSTDRGSYEQYF
size: few; length: 14; V: TRBV24-1; J: TRBJ2-5; CDR3: CATATPSGGETQYF
size: -; length: 15; V: TRBV5-1; J: TRBJ2-2; CDR3: CASSLGTGRPGELFF
size: few; length: 13; V: TRBV11-2; J: TRBJ2-5; CDR3: CASSVGQQETQYF
size: -; length: 12; V: TRBV28; J: TRBJ2-2; CDR3: CASRQVPGELFF
size: few; length: 14; V: TRBV12-3/TRBV12-4; J: TRBJ1-3; CDR3: CASSLAPSGNTIYF
size: -; length: 14; V: TRBV2; J: TRBJ1-3; CDR3: CASKREPTGNTIYF
size: few; length: 16; V: TRBV5-5; J: TRBJ2-7; CDR3: CASSSMGAREGYEQYF
size: few; length: 20; V: TRBV6-2/TRBV6-3; J: TRBJ2-6; CDR3: CASRVPPFSGTPSGANVLTF
size: few; length: 15; V: TRBV28; J: TRBJ1-2; CDR3: CASSFFTKALGGYTF
size: many; length: 13; V: TRBV6-2/TRBV6-3; J: TRBJ2-7; CDR3: CASSPGSSYEQYF
size: few; length: 15; V: TRBV29-1; J: TRBJ2-5; CDR3: CSVVVGARNSETQYF
size: medium-sized; length: 15; V: TRBV20-1; J: TRBJ2-2; CDR3: CSAEKGGSDTGELFF
size: few; length: 16; V: TRBV5-1; J: TRBJ2-3; CDR3: CASSERPSDGTDTQYF
size: few; length: 14; V: TRBV29-1; J: TRBJ2-7; CDR3: CSVVAQGAGYEQYF
size: -; length: 14; V: TRBV5-1; J: TRBJ2-3; CDR3: CASSPGLETDTQYF
size: many; length: 15; V: TRBV25-1; J: TRBJ2-1; CDR3: CASSRTSYGSGEQFF
size: few; length: 13; V: TRBV5-1; J: TRBJ1-1; CDR3: CASSFMVNTEAFF
size: many; length: 13; V: TRBV7-2; J: TRBJ2-3; CDR3: CASSSTGTSTQYF
size: many; length: 15; V: TRBV11-2; J: TRBJ2-5; CDR3: CASSLAGYREETQYF
size: -; length: 15; V: TRBV3-1; J: TRBJ1-4; CDR3: CASSPETGSDEKLFF
size: many; length: 15; V: TRBV7-2; J: TRBJ2-4; CDR3: CASSLDSRLGNIQYF
size: many; length: 15; V: TRBV6-2/TRBV6-3; J: TRBJ1-3; CDR3: CASSYKVAAGNTIYF
size: many; length: 15; V: TRBV11-2; J: TRBJ2-1; CDR3: CASSSLGLRSYEQFF
size: many; length: 13; V: TRBV6-2/TRBV6-3; J: TRBJ1-1; CDR3: CASSSAGVSEAFF
size: -; length: 13; V: TRBV21-1; J: TRBJ2-7; CDR3: CASSKGRPSGQYF
size: many; length: 17; V: TRBV16; J: TRBJ2-7; CDR3: CASSQRLAGGFGYEQYF
size: many; length: 19; V: TRBV24-1; J: TRBJ2-1; CDR3: CATSDGDRRASGRTDEQFF
size: few; length: 13; V: TRBV19; J: TRBJ2-5; CDR3: CASRTGVGETQYF
size: many; length: 13; V: TRBV12-5; J: TRBJ1-1; CDR3: CASGNALGTEAFF
size: -; length: 13; V: TRBV20-1; J: TRBJ2-1; CDR3: CSPRDRGHNEQFF
size: -; length: 15; V: TRBV12-3/TRBV12-4; J: TRBJ1-4; CDR3: CASSPDRGSNEKLFF
size: -; length: 15; V: TRBV5-1; J: TRBJ2-2; CDR3: CASSLGTADTGELFF
size: -; length: 13; V: TRBV30; J: TRBJ2-5; CDR3: CACGLADQETQYF
size: -; length: 14; V: TRBV24-1; J: TRBJ1-1; CDR3: CATSEDRTVPEAFF
size: many; length: 16; V: TRBV20-1; J: TRBJ2-6; CDR3: CSARDQSRAGANVLTF
size: -; length: 14; V: TRBV5-1; J: TRBJ2-2; CDR3: CASSLERNTGELFF
size: -; length: 12; V: TRBV12-3/TRBV12-4; J: TRBJ2-7; CDR3: CASKFDHGEQYF